These T cell receptor beta chains were read from a single sample in a study of shared clonotypes between healthy human individuals. The data were produced by immunoSEQ multiplex PCR, yet TCRdb's version contains in-frame clones alone and is incomplete. The repertoire has millions of clones, 85% to 95% of them found once; the top ten carry roughly 0.13%. The specimen was naive CD4+ T cells sorted from blood. The origin of the receptors is a young man in good health. CDR3s include the opening cysteine and the closing phenylalanine or tryptophan.

v_gene: TRBV6-6; CDR3aa: CASSTRENTEAFF
v_gene: TRBV10-3; CDR3aa: CATRGNGDSINQPQHF
v_gene: TRBV4-1; CDR3aa: CASSRQGVAGSTDTQYF
v_gene: TRBV10-3; CDR3aa: CAISEGAGSYEQYF
v_gene: TRBV2; CDR3aa: CAFRSGRGSGNTIYF
v_gene: TRBV21-1; CDR3aa: CASSKVSGNTEAFF
v_gene: TRBV15; CDR3aa: CATSREGTGTMQETQYF
v_gene: TRBV11-2; CDR3aa: CASSPRGRERRTQYF
v_gene: TRBV30; CDR3aa: CAWRTAMGMEQYF
v_gene: TRBV19; CDR3aa: CASSIAPFYDATNEKLFF
v_gene: TRBV18; CDR3aa: CASSPGTWEKLFF
v_gene: TRBV7-8; CDR3aa: CASSSYSRRTSGSTDTQYF
v_gene: TRBV2; CDR3aa: CASSEGRVGNQPQHF
v_gene: TRBV19; CDR3aa: CASSSSGTANTEAFF
v_gene: TRBV7-6; CDR3aa: CASSASSGSFYEQYF
v_gene: TRBV6-1; CDR3aa: CASSAAGTEAFF
v_gene: TRBV9; CDR3aa: CASSVAMGSGNTIYF
v_gene: TRBV9; CDR3aa: CASSVNYNEQFF
v_gene: TRBV5-6; CDR3aa: CASSLARQGGGELFF
v_gene: TRBV10-2; CDR3aa: CASSDRGASYEQYF
v_gene: TRBV11-3; CDR3aa: CASSPRGGGADNEQYF
v_gene: TRBV7-2; CDR3aa: CASSIGNQPQHF